Sequencing of this T cell receptor beta chain was carried out in a study of T cells in Graves' hyperthyroidism and ophthalmopathy. Study-wide context: Before any treatment, at initial diagnosis, peripheral blood was collected. Overall study results and limits: Most thyroid clonotypes expanded above 0.001 were also detected in blood.

In regard to this clonotype: The target antigen is unknown. Its ends do not fully match the called genes, so a read error is possible.

There were TCR beta CDR3 regions amplified from RNA transcripts. HTBI primers were employed in a first-round RT-PCR of the TCR CDR3. TCRdb re-analysed the multiplex PCR reads in MiXCR, keeping a single row per CDR3 protein. The data hold 480,000 or so distinct CDR3 sequences, with over 13% observed a single time. No ophthalmopathy progression within 18 months constituted stable Graves' hyperthyroidism. Patients with uncontrolled infections, other autoimmune diseases, pregnancy or lactation were excluded. Sequencing used blood. This TCR came from a woman younger than 30 with Graves' hyperthyroidism.

CDR3 region: CAGSSYIRFFGGNEQFF. The CDR3 bases are TGTGCCGGCAGCTCCTATATAAGGTTTTTCGGGGGCAATGAGCAGTTCTTC. The chain uses TRBV7-9 and TRBJ2-1; D perhaps matches TRBD2 (6 bases). The CDR3 has 17 residues. Germline V gene data show CDR1 as SEHNR and CDR2 as FQNEAQ (reference sequence). The whole variable domain, remainder taken from reference TRBV7-9 and TRBJ2-1, is DTGVSQNPRHKITKRGQNVTFRCDPISEHNRLYWYRQTLGQGPEFLTYFQNEAQLEKSRLLSDRFSAERPKGSFSTLEIQRTEQGDSAMYLCAGSSYIRFFGGNEQFFGPGTRLTVL.